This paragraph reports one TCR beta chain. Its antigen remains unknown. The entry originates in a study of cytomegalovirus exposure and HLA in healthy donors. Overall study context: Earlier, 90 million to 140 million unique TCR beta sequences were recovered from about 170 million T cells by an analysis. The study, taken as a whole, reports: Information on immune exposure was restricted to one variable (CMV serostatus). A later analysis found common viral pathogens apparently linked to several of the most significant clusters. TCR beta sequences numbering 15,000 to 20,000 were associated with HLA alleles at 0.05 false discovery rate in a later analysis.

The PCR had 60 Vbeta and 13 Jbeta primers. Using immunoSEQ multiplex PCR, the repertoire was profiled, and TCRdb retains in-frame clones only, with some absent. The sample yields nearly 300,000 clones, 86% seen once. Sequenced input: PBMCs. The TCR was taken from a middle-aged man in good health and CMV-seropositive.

CDR3: CASGGINQPQHF. The CDR3 coding sequence is TGTGCCAGTGGGGGGATCAATCAGCCCCAGCATTTT. The rearrangement joins TRBV28 to TRBJ1-5, with TRBD1 as a possible D gene (5 bases). CDR3 length: 12 residues. Germline values: CDR1 MDHEN, CDR2 SYDVKM. Trimming pared 9 bases from V and 3 bases from J, leaving 9 bases between.